This T cell receptor (beta chain) was identified in a study of blood T cell repertoires in COVID-19. The wider study: The United States, Italy and Spain supplied acute and convalescent COVID-19 samples.

This clone has only one observation. Per the authors' pipeline: The authors estimated nucleated cell counts from reference gene primer amplification. Clones were read by immunoSEQ multiplex PCR, and TCRdb kept only the in-frame ones, dropping some. D and trimming were read from the DNA, whereas the V and J calls and clone size are those reported in that table. This sample has 200,000 to 300,000 clones; about 88% occur once, and the top ten carry 1.5% to 2%. CDR3 size: 15 residues. Germline lookup yields CDR1 LGHNA and CDR2 YSLEER. Trimming at V came to 1 base and at J to 6 bases, leaving 5 bases not matched to a gene.

The receptor comes from a man aged 30-40 years with active or convalescent COVID-19. The chain carries TRBV4-3 and TRBJ1-5; 8 positions agree with TRBD1. The specimen sequenced was peripheral blood. The CDR3: CASSQVPGQGQPQHF. The CDR3 DNA sequence: TGCGCCAGCAGCCAAGTCCCAGGACAGGGTCAGCCCCAGCATTTT.